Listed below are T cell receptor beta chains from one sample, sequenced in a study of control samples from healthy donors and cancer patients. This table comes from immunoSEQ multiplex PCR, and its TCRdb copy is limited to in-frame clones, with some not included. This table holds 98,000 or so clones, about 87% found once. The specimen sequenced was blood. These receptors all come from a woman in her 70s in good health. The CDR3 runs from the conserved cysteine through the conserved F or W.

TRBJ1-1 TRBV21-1 CASSKLAAINTEAFF
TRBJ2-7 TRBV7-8 CASSPENRFREQYF
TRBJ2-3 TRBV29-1 CSVYSVTSGGNTQYF
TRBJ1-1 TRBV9 CASSVGGEMNTEAFF
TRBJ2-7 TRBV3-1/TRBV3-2 CASSQTRVNYEQYF
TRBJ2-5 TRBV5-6 CASSFPGPGDF
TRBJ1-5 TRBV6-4 CASSEGPGNQPQHF
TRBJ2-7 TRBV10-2 CASRSPGQANEQYF
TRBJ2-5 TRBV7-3 CASSPRPQETQYF
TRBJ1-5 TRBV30 CAWSVHGGLSNQPQHF
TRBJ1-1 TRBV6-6 CASNRGNTEAFF
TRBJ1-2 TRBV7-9 CASSGGNYGYTF
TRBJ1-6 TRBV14 CASSLGTGIDSPLHF
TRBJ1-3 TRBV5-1 CASSLTGGGGNTIYF
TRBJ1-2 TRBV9 CASSVLDTHHVIYGYTF
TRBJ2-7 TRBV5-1 CASSPGGRGEQYF